This section outlines one TCR beta chain sequence together with its context. These data originate in a study of T cell changes during pregnancy in multiple sclerosis. Profiling relied on immunoSEQ multiplex PCR, and the TCRdb table lists in-frame clones only, not all of them. Of more than 35,000 clones listed, approximately 90% are singletons. Germline assignment: CDR1 LNHDA and CDR2 SQIVND (reference sequence). The CDR3 has 12 amino acids. V lost 5 bases and J lost 6, with 8 bases in between. Specimen: CD8+ T cells from peripheral blood mononuclear cells, collected after pregnancy. The sequence was obtained from a female donor in good health, enrolled as a control in a pregnancy study. The chain links TRBV19 to TRBJ1-5; D is perhaps TRBD1 (6 bases). CDR3 DNA: TGTGCCAGTAGTTCCAGGGGTCAGCCCCAGCATTTT. It is translated as CASSSRGQPQHF. The variable domain in full, with the rest retrieved from reference TRBV19 and TRBJ1-5, is DGGITQSPKYLFRKEGQNVTLSCEQNLNHDAMYWYRQDPGQGLRLIYYSQIVNDFQKGDIAEGYSVSREKKESFPLTVTSAQKNPTAFYLCASSSRGQPQHFGDGTRLSIL.